The T cell receptor (beta chain) described here comes from a study of blood T cell repertoires in COVID-19. Study details: Acute-phase and convalescent COVID-19 samples originated in the United States, Italy and Spain. T cells, B-cell-depleted T cells, or PBMCs provided the cDNA or gDNA that served as material.

J lost 8 bases, V lost 3 bases, and 4 bases had no gene match. This CDR3 comprises 12 residues. CDR1 and CDR2 (germline): DFQATT, SNEGSKA (reference sequence). Authors' methods: Cell counts per sample came from amplifying reference gene primers. The protocol was immunoSEQ multiplex PCR, while the TCRdb copy is restricted to in-frame clones and leaves out a portion. The V and J calls and the clone size are those of that table, but D and trimming were determined from the DNA. The sample yields around 100,000 clones, 70% to 85% seen once. This clone has only a few counts. Sequences were obtained from peripheral blood. This chain joins TRBV20-1 and TRBJ2-1; 7 bases fit TRBD2. The receptor's source is a woman aged 80 or over with active or convalescent COVID-19. In DNA, the CDR3 is TGCAGTGCTAGTTGGGGGAGGGATGAGCAGTTCTTC. This sequence encodes CSASWGRDEQFF.